This T cell receptor beta chain was captured by sequencing in a study of beta chain features in type 1 diabetes. Looking at the study overall: Cell yields, gender and age were comparable in patients and healthy donors.

This clone was seen only a few times. Its antigen remains unknown. Per donor, one heparinised blood draw averaged roughly 120 mL. The CDR3 covers 12 residues. From germline, CDR1 is MNHNS and CDR2 SASEGT. V lost 7 bases and J lost 5, with 11 bases in between. Study outcomes and limitations: TCRB rearrangement may or may not be influenced by HLA type; here this remained unresolved. In the patient group, naive, central memory and Treg TCRB repertoires seemed more alike than in the healthy donor group.

Reverse transcribing all isolated RNA meant expressed TCRB transcripts were sequenced. The table came from immunoSEQ multiplex PCR; TCRdb's copy has only in-frame clones and leaves some out. This sample has 120,000 to 150,000 clones, with approximately 9.8% found just once. The V call is TRBV6-1, the J call TRBJ1-2; D unclear. This clonotype was sampled from a woman aged 40 to 55 in good health. Input material: central memory CD4+ T cells from blood. As DNA, the CDR3 is TGTGCCAGCACCATAAGCCGGTATGGCTACACCTTC. Its protein is CASTISRYGYTF.